This is a list of T cell receptor beta chains from one sample in a study of siplizumab effects on memory and regulatory T cells. Produced via immunoSEQ multiplex PCR; TCRdb's table is partial and in-frame only. The repertoire includes around 110,000 clones, around 94% of them detected once, and roughly 1.5% sits in the top ten. The source material was non-Treg CD4+ T cells sorted from blood. The receptor set was obtained from a human donor in good health. Each CDR3 is given with its conserved first and last residue. A D gene is named only where the DNA matches it firmly. A clone size is listed for some rows: how often the clone was seen (once, few, many), or a class if it is expanded.

V	D	size	J	CDR3	DNA
TRBV4-1	-	-	TRBJ1-4	CASSQGSGGDEKLFF	TGCGCCAGCAGCCAAGGATCCGGGGGCGATGAAAAACTGTTTTTT
TRBV19	-	-	TRBJ1-1	CASSIGNLYLNTEAFF	TGTGCCAGTAGTATCGGGAACCTATACCTGAACACTGAAGCTTTCTTT
TRBV7-2	-	-	TRBJ2-7	CASSLGLTVHEQYF	TGTGCCAGCAGCTTAGGACTGACTGTCCACGAGCAGTACTTC
TRBV19	-	-	TRBJ2-3	CASTQGGSTDTQYF	TGTGCCAGTACCCAGGGGGGTAGCACAGATACGCAGTATTTT
TRBV27	TRBD1	-	TRBJ2-1	CASSTTEGQGYNEQFF	TGTGCCAGCAGTACCACGGAGGGACAGGGTTACAATGAGCAGTTCTTC
TRBV27	-	once	TRBJ2-2	CASSKQGSGELFF	TGTGCCAGCAGCAAACAGGGATCCGGGGAGCTGTTTTTT
TRBV7-6	-	-	TRBJ2-5	CASSLVPGETQYF	TGTGCCAGCAGCTTAGTTCCGGGAGAGACCCAGTACTTC
TRBV25-1	-	-	TRBJ1-6	CASSELRNSPLHF	TGTGCCAGCAGTGAGTTACGGAATTCACCCCTCCACTTT
TRBV15	TRBD2	-	TRBJ2-1	CATSRSLGLAGGYNEQFF	TGTGCCACCAGCAGATCATTAGGACTAGCGGGAGGGTACAATGAGCAGTTCTTC
TRBV5-1	TRBD1	-	TRBJ2-5	CASSYSGGQETQYF	TGCGCCAGCAGCTATTCAGGGGGTCAAGAGACCCAGTACTTC
TRBV7-2	-	-	TRBJ1-5	CASSLVEGVVNQPQHF	TGTGCCAGCAGCTTAGTCGAGGGGGTCGTAAATCAGCCCCAGCATTTT
TRBV27	TRBD2	-	TRBJ2-3	CASRPSRTSGRLWYTDTQYF	TGTGCCAGCAGACCATCCCGGACTAGCGGGAGGTTGTGGTACACAGATACGCAGTATTTT
TRBV5-1	TRBD1	-	TRBJ2-5	CASSPGSDRAETQYF	TGCGCCAGCAGCCCCGGATCGGACAGGGCAGAGACCCAGTACTTC
TRBV18	-	-	TRBJ2-5	CASSPPTSIKETQYF	TGTGCCAGCTCACCACCGACCTCCATAAAAGAGACCCAGTACTTC